A selection of T cell receptor beta chains follows, all from one sample in a study of T cells in Graves' hyperthyroidism and ophthalmopathy. TCRdb re-analysed the multiplex PCR reads in MiXCR, keeping a single row per CDR3 protein. Here the sample spans about half a million distinct CDR3 sequences, around a quarter being singletons. The material sequenced was blood. These receptors all come from a woman aged 25-40 years with Graves' ophthalmopathy. Each CDR3 is given with its conserved first and last residue. A D gene is named only where the DNA matches it firmly. The size of a clone is reported for some rows only, either as once, few or many, or as a class for expanded clones.

clone size | D gene | J gene | V gene | CDR3 DNA | CDR3 protein
many | . | TRBJ1-5 | TRBV20-1 | TGCAGCACCCAGGAGGCCGGTCAGCCCCAGCATTTT | CSTQEAGQPQHF
many | . | TRBJ1-2 | TRBV30 | TGTGCCTGGAGCCGGGACCTTAACTATGGCTACACCTTC | CAWSRDLNYGYTF
. | . | TRBJ1-1 | TRBV9 | TGTGCCAGCAGCGTAGATCCCAGGAACACTGAAGCTTTCTTT | CASSVDPRNTEAFF
many | . | TRBJ1-3 | TRBV5-1 | TGCGCCAGCAGCTCAACAGGCGAACCCTCTGGAAACACCATATATTTT | CASSSTGEPSGNTIYF
many | . | TRBJ1-1 | TRBV18 | TGTGCCAGCTCACCACAGAAAAGGAACACTGAAGCTTTCTTT | CASSPQKRNTEAFF
few | . | TRBJ2-4 | TRBV11-2 | TGTGCCAGCAGCTTACTGAGAAGGGGAGCCAAAAACATTCAGTACTTC | CASSLLRRGAKNIQYF
. | . | TRBJ1-5 | TRBV10-3 | TGTGCCATCAGTGAGTCTACCGGGGGCGCCGGCAATCAGCCCCAGCATTTT | CAISESTGGAGNQPQHF
many | TRBD1 | TRBJ1-2 | TRBV18 | TGTGCCAGCTCACCACGGACAGGGGACGCCTCGTTAGGCTACACCTTC | CASSPRTGDASLGYTF
many | TRBD1 | TRBJ1-1 | TRBV6-5 | TGTGCCAGCAGTTACCGTCCCAGGGGGCTTAGTGAAGCTTTCTTT | CASSYRPRGLSEAFF
many | . | TRBJ1-2 | TRBV5-1 | TGCGCCAGCAGACAAGCTTTTCGGGATTTCGGCTACACCTTC | CASRQAFRDFGYTF
many | . | TRBJ1-1 | TRBV19 | TGTGCCAGTAGTATTACGGGGCAGAGGAACACTGAAGCTTTCTTT | CASSITGQRNTEAFF
many | . | TRBJ2-4 | TRBV10-3 | TGTGCCATCAGCCCCGGTGATAGAGCCAAAAACATTCAGTACTTC | CAISPGDRAKNIQYF
. | TRBD1 | TRBJ1-2 | TRBV19 | TGTGCCAGTACCATGGACAGGGGGAACTATGGCTACACCTTC | CASTMDRGNYGYTF
. | . | TRBJ1-1 | TRBV12-3/TRBV12-4 | TGTGCCAGCAGTTTCTTTTGGCCGGTTTTTACTGAAGCTTTCTTT | CASSFFWPVFTEAFF
many | . | TRBJ1-2 | TRBV29-1 | TGCAGCGTTGACACTATAGGGACCCCTAATGGCTACACCTTC | CSVDTIGTPNGYTF
few | . | TRBJ1-5 | TRBV25-1 | TGTGCCAGCAGGGGGAGAGGTGATAGCAATCAGCCCCAGCATTTT | CASRGRGDSNQPQHF
many | . | TRBJ1-2 | TRBV10-3 | TGTGCCATCAGTGAACGGGGGACTAACTATGGCTACACCTTC | CAISERGTNYGYTF
few | . | TRBJ2-7 | TRBV2 | TGTGCCAGCAAGGAGGTTCTAAGCCTCGACCAGTACGAGCAGTACTTC | CASKEVLSLDQYEQYF
few | TRBD1 | TRBJ2-7 | TRBV20-1 | TGCAGTGCTAGACCGCCGACAGGGGGCAGTTACGAGCAGTACTTC | CSARPPTGGSYEQYF
. | TRBD1 | TRBJ1-1 | TRBV11-2 | TGTGCCAGCAGCTTAACCCGCGGACAGGGGCAAGCTTTCTTT | CASSLTRGQGQAFF
many | . | TRBJ1-2 | TRBV6-5 | TGTGCCAGCACCGCAGGGAATTATGGCTACACCTTC | CASTAGNYGYTF
many | . | TRBJ1-2 | TRBV20-1 | TGCAGTGCTAGTCAAGGGGCGGACTATGGCTACACCTTC | CSASQGADYGYTF
many | . | TRBJ1-1 | TRBV28 | TGTGCCAGCACCATACCTAGCACAAACACTGAAGCTTTCTTT | CASTIPSTNTEAFF
many | TRBD1 | TRBJ1-5 | TRBV19 | TGTGCCAGTAGTATAGAGGACAGGGCAAATCAGCCCCAGCATTTT | CASSIEDRANQPQHF
. | TRBD2 | TRBJ2-7 | TRBV15 | TGTGCCACCAGCAACGGACTAGCTTCCTACGAGCAGTACTTC | CATSNGLASYEQYF
few | TRBD2 | TRBJ2-2 | TRBV20-1 | TGCAGTGCTAGAGTCAATCTAGCGGGGGCGCGCACCGGGGAGCTGTTTTTT | CSARVNLAGARTGELFF
few | TRBD1 | TRBJ2-7 | TRBV19 | TGTGCCAGTAGTATAGATGCCGGGACAGGCCCTACCTACGAGCAGTACTTC | CASSIDAGTGPTYEQYF
many | TRBD1 | TRBJ2-7 | TRBV6-4 | TGTGCCAGCAGTCCCCCTCGGGGGGACAGGGCTTCCTACGAGCAGTACTTC | CASSPPRGDRASYEQYF
many | . | TRBJ1-1 | TRBV3-1 | TGTACCAGCAGCCAAGGAGACACAGGGTGGTCTGAAGCTTTCTTT | CTSSQGDTGWSEAFF
many | . | TRBJ1-2 | TRBV29-1 | TGCAGCGTTGAAGGAGGAGGGGCGACCGGCCGGGCCTATGGCTACACCTTC | CSVEGGGATGRAYGYTF
many | . | TRBJ1-1 | TRBV20-1 | TGCCTATCAAAAAGGGACCTTAACACTGAAGCTTTCTTT | CLSKRDLNTEAFF
many | . | TRBJ1-1 | TRBV12-3/TRBV12-4 | TGTGCCAGCAGTACTCAGGGTTTGGAAACTGAAGCTTTCTTT | CASSTQGLETEAFF
many | TRBD1 | TRBJ1-2 | TRBV29-1 | TGCAGCGCCTGGACAGGGGAGGACTATGGCTACACCTTC | CSAWTGEDYGYTF
. | TRBD1 | TRBJ2-5 | TRBV11-1 | TGTGCCAGCAGCTGGACAGGGTTGGAGACCCAGTACTTC | CASSWTGLETQYF
many | . | TRBJ1-1 | TRBV12-3/TRBV12-4 | TGTGCCAGCAGGTCTACAGGAGGGGGGACTGAAGCTTTCTTT | CASRSTGGGTEAFF